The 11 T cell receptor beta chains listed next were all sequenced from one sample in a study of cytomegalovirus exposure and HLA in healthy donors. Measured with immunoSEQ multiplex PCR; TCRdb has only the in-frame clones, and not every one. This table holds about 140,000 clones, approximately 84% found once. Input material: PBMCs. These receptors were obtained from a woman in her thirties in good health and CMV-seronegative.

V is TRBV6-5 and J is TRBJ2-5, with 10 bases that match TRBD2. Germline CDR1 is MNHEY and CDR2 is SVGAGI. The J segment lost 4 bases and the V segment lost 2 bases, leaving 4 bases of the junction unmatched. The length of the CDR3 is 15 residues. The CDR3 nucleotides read TGTGCCAGCAGTTACCGCCGACTAGCGGGAGAGACCCAGTACTTC. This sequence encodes CASSYRRLAGETQYF.

The CDR3 region is CASRGEARVEAFF. The CDR3, as DNA: TGTGCCAGCAGGGGAGAGGCGCGGGTGGAAGCTTTCTTT. The chain recombines TRBV2 with TRBJ1-1; D not certain. V was cut by 6 bases and J by 8 bases, with 16 bases left in between. Germline V gives CDR1 SNHLY, CDR2 FYNNEI. The CDR3 runs 13 residues.

The CDR3 nucleotides are TGCGCCAGCAGTGAGTCGACAGCCCGCAATGAGCAGTTCTTC. This gives the protein CASSESTARNEQFF. This sequence joins TRBV10-1 and TRBJ2-1; D is possibly TRBD1 (5 bases). V was clipped by 0 bases and J by 6 bases, with 9 bases between them. The CDR3 covers 14 residues. Germline lookup yields CDR1 WNHNN and CDR2 SYGVQD (reference sequence).

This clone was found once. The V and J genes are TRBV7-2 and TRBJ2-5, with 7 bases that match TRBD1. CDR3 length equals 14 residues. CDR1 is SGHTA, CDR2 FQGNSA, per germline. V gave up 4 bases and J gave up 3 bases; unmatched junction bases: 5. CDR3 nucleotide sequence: TGTGCCAGCAGCTACAACAGGGGAAAAGAGACCCAGTACTTC. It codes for CASSYNRGKETQYF.

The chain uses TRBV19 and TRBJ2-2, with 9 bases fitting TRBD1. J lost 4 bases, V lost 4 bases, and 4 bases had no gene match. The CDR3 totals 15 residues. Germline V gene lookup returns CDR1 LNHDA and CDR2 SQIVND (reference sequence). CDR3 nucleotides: TGTGCCAGTAGTAAGGGACAGGGTCGCACCGGGGAGCTGTTTTTT. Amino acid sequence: CASSKGQGRTGELFF.

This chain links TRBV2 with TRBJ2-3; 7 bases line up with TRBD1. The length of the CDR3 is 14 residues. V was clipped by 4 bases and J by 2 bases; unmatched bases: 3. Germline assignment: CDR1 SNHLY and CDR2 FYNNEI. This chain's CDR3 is CASSAQGLTDTQYF. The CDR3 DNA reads TGTGCCAGCAGTGCACAGGGGCTCACAGATACGCAGTATTTT. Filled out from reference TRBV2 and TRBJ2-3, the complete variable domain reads EPEVTQTPSHQVTQMGQEVILRCVPISNHLYFYWYRQILGQKVEFLVSFYNNEISEKSEIFDDQFSVERPDGSNFTLKIRSTKLEDSAMYFCASSAQGLTDTQYFGPGTRLTVL.

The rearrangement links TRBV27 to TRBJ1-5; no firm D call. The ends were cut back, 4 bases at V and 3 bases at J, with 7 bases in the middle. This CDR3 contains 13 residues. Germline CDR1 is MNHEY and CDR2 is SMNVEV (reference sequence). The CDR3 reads CASSWQVNQPQHF. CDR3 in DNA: TGTGCCAGCAGTTGGCAGGTCAATCAGCCCCAGCATTTT.

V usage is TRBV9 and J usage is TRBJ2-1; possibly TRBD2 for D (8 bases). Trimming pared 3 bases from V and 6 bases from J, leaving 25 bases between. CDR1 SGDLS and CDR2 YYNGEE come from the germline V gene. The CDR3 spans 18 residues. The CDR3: CASSGTGTVQRGSNEQFF. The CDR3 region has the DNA TGTGCCAGCAGCGGGACCGGGACAGTCCAGCGGGGGAGCAATGAGCAGTTCTTC.

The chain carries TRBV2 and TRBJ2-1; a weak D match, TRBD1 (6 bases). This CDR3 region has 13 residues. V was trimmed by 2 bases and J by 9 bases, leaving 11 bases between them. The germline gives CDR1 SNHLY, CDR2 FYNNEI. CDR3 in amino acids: CASSETRGSEQFF. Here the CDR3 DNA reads TGTGCCAGCAGTGAAACAAGGGGGAGTGAGCAGTTCTTC.

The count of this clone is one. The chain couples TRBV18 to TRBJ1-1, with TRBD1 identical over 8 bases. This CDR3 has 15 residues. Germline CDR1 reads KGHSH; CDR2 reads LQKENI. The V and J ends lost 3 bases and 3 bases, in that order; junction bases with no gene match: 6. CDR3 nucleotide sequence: TGTGCCAGCTCACCTGGGACAGGATGGGACACTGAAGCTTTCTTT. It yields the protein CASSPGTGWDTEAFF.

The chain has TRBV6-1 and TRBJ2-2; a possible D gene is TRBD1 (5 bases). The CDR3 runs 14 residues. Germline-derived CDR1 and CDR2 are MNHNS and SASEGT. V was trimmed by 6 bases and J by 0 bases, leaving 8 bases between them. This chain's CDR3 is CASRLTANTGELFF. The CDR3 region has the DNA TGTGCCAGCAGACTGACAGCGAACACCGGGGAGCTGTTTTTT.